This T cell receptor (beta chain) originates from a study of CD8 T cells in Susac syndrome. Study outcomes and limitations: It was acknowledged in the study that its TCR sequencing and HLA analysis involved a relatively small number of individuals.

RNA totalling roughly 0.5 to 1 ug underwent reverse transcription with random hexamers. Multiplex PCR with immunoSEQ amplified the TCR beta CDR3 across 54 Vbeta and 13 Jbeta. TCRdb used MiXCR to reprocess the immunoSEQ multiplex PCR reads, holding one entry per CDR3 protein. This table has some 120,000 distinct CDR3 sequences, over 90% appearing once. Sequencing of TCR beta drew on CD8+ and CD4+ T cells from blood. Negative magnetic isolation gave CD8+ and CD4+ cells; FACS enriched CD8+ TEMRA. This CDR3 comprises 14 residues. Per the germline V gene, CDR1 is MNHEY and CDR2 is SVGAGI. V gave up 2 bases and J gave up 5 bases, with 10 bases separating them. Points on this clonotype: Antigen specificity is unknown.

The TCR sequence derives from a human donor in good health. The sequencing sample was made of CD4+ T cells from PBMCs. The chain uses TRBV6-5 and TRBJ2-1; D is undetermined. The CDR3 region has the DNA TGTGCCAGCAGTTACCATGGCAGGAACAATGAGCAGTTCTTC. Its translation is CASSYHGRNNEQFF.